The T cell receptor (beta chain) under discussion was sequenced for a study of T cell responses to AZD1222 COVID-19 vaccine. This clone showed up just once. This table comes from immunoSEQ multiplex PCR, and its TCRdb copy is limited to in-frame clones, with some not included. The sample carries about 60,000 clones, around 85% recorded once. This specimen consisted of peripheral blood, obtained on day 0 of AZD1222 vaccination. The clonotype comes from an adult in good health.

CDR3 loop: CASSRRVLENTEAFF. CDR3 DNA: TGCGCCAGCAGCCGTAGGGTTTTGGAGAACACTGAAGCTTTCTTT. This chain connects TRBV4-3 to TRBJ1-1, with D uncertain. Germline-derived CDR1 and CDR2 are LGHNA and YSLEER. This CDR3 comprises 15 residues. V gave up 4 bases and J gave up 1 base, with 13 bases separating them.